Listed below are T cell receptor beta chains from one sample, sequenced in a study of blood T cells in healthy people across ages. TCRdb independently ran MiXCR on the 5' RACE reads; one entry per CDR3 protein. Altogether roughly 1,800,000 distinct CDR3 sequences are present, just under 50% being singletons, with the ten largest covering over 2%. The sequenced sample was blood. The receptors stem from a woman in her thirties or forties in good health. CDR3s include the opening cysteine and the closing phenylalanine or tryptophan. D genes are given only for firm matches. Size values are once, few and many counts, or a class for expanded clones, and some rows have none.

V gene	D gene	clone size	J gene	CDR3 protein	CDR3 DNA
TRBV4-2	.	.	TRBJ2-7	CASSQEWRSYEQYF	TGTGCCAGCAGCCAAGAATGGCGATCCTACGAGCAGTACTTC
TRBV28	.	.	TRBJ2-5	CASSTVYGARKETQYF	TGTGCCAGCAGTACTGTGTACGGGGCGCGCAAAGAGACCCAGTACTTC
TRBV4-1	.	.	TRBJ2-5	CASSQQYRVRAQETQYF	TGCGCCAGCAGCCAACAATACAGGGTCCGAGCCCAAGAGACCCAGTACTTC
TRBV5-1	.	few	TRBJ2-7	CASSSGLHYGLEQYF	TGCGCCAGCAGCTCCGGACTACACTATGGGCTCGAGCAGTACTTC
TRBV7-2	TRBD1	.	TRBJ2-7	CASSLSWTGPYEQYF	TGTGCCAGCAGCTTGTCTTGGACAGGGCCCTACGAGCAGTACTTC
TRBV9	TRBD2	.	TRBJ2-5	CASSKWGGTAETQYF	TGTGCCAGCAGCAAATGGGGGGGAACCGCGGAGACCCAGTACTTC
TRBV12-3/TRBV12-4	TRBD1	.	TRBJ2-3	CASSPIGQGSVNTQYF	TGTGCCAGCAGTCCCATCGGACAGGGATCGGTAAATACGCAGTATTTT
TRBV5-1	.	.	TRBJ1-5	CASSRIGGQPQHF	TGCGCCAGCAGTCGGATAGGGGGTCAGCCCCAGCATTTT
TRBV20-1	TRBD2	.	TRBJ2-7	CSASALAGGLYEQYF	TGCAGTGCTAGCGCACTAGCGGGGGGGCTCTACGAGCAGTACTTC
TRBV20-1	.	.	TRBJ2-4	CSAYRLRRGLAKNIQYF	TGCAGTGCCTACCGCTTAAGGAGGGGTCTAGCCAAAAACATTCAGTACTTC
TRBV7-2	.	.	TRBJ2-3	CASSLGGARSDTQYF	TGTGCCAGCAGCTTAGGAGGGGCGAGATCAGATACGCAGTATTTT
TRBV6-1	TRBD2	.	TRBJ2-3	CASSRAWREITDTQYF	TGTGCCAGCAGCCGGGCGTGGCGGGAGATCACAGATACGCAGTATTTT
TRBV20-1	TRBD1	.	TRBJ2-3	CSARDRYRGPNTQYF	TGCAGTGCTAGAGATAGGTACAGGGGCCCGAATACGCAGTATTTT
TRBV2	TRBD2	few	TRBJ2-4	CASSVAAGREQYF	TGTGCCAGCAGTGTTGCAGCGGGGCGGGAGCAGTACTTC
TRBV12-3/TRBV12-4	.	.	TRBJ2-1	CASRGLRDSYNEQFF	TGTGCCAGCAGGGGTTTAAGGGACTCCTACAATGAGCAGTTCTTC
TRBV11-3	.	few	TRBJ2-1	CASSLDSLDNEQFF	TGTGCCAGCAGCTTAGATAGCTTAGATAATGAGCAGTTCTTC
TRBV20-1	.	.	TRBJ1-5	CSASLSGRSNQPQHF	TGCAGTGCTAGTCTGTCCGGGAGGAGCAATCAGCCCCAGCATTTT
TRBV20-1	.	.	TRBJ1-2	CSARGEIVGGVVYGYTF	TGCAGTGCTAGAGGTGAAATCGTAGGAGGAGTGGTTTATGGCTACACCTTC
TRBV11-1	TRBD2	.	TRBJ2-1	CASSSSGGPYKEQFF	TGTGCCAGCAGCTCTAGCGGGGGCCCTTACAAGGAGCAGTTCTTC
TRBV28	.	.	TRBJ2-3	CASTPDRGGGTQYF	TGTGCCAGCACCCCGGACAGAGGCGGTGGAACGCAGTATTTT
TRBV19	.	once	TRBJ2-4	CASSTTTSLAKNIQYF	TGTGCCAGTAGTACAACAACCTCTTTAGCCAAAAACATTCAGTACTTC
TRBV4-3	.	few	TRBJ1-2	CASSQDFEGYYGYTF	TGCGCCAGCAGCCAAGATTTCGAGGGGTACTATGGCTACACCTTC
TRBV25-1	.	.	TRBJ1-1	CASSGQLVVEAFF	TGTGCCAGCAGCGGACAGCTCGTCGTTGAAGCTTTCTTT
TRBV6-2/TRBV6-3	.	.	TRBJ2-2	CASSYVGRGRAGELFF	TGTGCCAGCAGTTACGTGGGCAGGGGCCGAGCCGGGGAGCTGTTTTTT
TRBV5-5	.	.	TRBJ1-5	CASSLAETYSNQPQHF	TGTGCCAGCAGCTTGGCCGAGACCTATAGCAATCAGCCCCAGCATTTT
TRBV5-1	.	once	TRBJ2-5	CVSSSQGSQETQYF	TGCGTCAGCAGTTCACAAGGCAGCCAAGAGACCCAGTACTTC
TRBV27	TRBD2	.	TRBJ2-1	CASSPPGLAIYNEQFF	TGTGCCAGCAGCCCTCCGGGACTAGCGATCTACAATGAGCAGTTCTTC
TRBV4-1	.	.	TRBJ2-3	CASSQQGRPTDTQYF	TGCGCCAGCAGCCAACAGGGCCGGCCCACAGATACGCAGTATTTT
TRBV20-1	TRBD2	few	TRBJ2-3	CSATGTSGSVTDTQYF	TGCAGTGCAACCGGGACTAGCGGGTCCGTAACAGATACGCAGTATTTT
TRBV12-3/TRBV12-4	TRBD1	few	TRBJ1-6	CASSLRTGGVSPLHF	TGTGCCAGCAGCCTACGGACAGGGGGAGTTTCACCCCTCCACTTT
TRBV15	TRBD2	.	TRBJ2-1	CATSSVELAGGQLEQFF	TGTGCCACCAGCAGTGTGGAACTAGCGGGGGGGCAACTTGAGCAGTTCTTC
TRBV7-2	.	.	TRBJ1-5	CASSLASTSNQPQHF	TGTGCCAGCAGCTTAGCGTCTACAAGCAATCAGCCCCAGCATTTT
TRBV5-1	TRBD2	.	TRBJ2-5	CASSLPGGGSQETQYF	TGCGCCAGCAGCTTACCTGGCGGGGGAAGCCAAGAGACCCAGTACTTC
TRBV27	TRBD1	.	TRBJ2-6	CASSQWTGGTGANVLTF	TGTGCCAGCAGCCAATGGACAGGGGGCACCGGGGCCAACGTCCTGACTTTC
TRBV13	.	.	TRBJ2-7	CASSLELGEQYF	TGTGCCAGCAGCTTAGAGCTAGGAGAGCAGTACTTC
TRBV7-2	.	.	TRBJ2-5	CASSAIRETQYF	TGTGCCAGCAGCGCCATAAGGGAGACCCAGTACTTC
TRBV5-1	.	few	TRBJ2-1	CASSLGTDYNEQFF	TGCGCCAGCAGCTTGGGGACAGACTACAATGAGCAGTTCTTC
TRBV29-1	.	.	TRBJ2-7	CSVQSGHEQYF	TGCAGCGTTCAGTCAGGGCACGAGCAGTACTTC
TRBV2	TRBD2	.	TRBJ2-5	CASSDTGGRETQYF	TGTGCCAGCAGTGATACCGGGGGGAGGGAGACCCAGTACTTC
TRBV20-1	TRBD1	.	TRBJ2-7	CSASHRTGGYEQYF	TGCAGTGCTTCCCACCGGACAGGGGGCTACGAGCAGTACTTC
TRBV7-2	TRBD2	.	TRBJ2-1	CASNNPSGTYNEQFF	TGTGCCAGCAATAACCCTAGCGGGACTTACAATGAGCAGTTCTTC
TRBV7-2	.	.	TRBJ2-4	CASSFRLTSGILAKNIQYF	TGTGCCAGCAGCTTCAGACTGACCTCTGGCATCCTAGCCAAAAACATTCAGTACTTC
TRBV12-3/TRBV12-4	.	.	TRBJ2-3	CASSLDSPQAQYF	TGTGCCAGCAGTCTAGATAGCCCCCAAGCGCAGTATTTT
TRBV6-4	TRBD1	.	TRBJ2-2	CASRGQGNTRELFF	TGTGCCAGCAGGGGACAGGGTAACACCAGGGAGCTGTTTTTT
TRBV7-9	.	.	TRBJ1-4	CASGNSATNEKLFF	TGTGCCAGCGGAAACAGTGCAACTAATGAAAAACTGTTTTTT
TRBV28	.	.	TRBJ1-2	CASSLNPPLLYGYTF	TGTGCCAGCAGTTTAAATCCTCCCCTCTTATATGGCTACACCTTC
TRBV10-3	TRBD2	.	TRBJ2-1	CAISESGGTRYNEQFF	TGTGCCATCAGTGAGTCGGGCGGGACTAGATACAATGAGCAGTTCTTC
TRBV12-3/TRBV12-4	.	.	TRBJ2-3	CASSRREGTDTQYF	TGTGCCAGCAGTAGGAGGGAGGGCACAGATACGCAGTATTTT
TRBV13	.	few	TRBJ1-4	CASSPRTGDSPNEKLFF	TGTGCCAGCAGCCCGCGAACGGGAGACAGCCCTAATGAAAAACTGTTTTTT
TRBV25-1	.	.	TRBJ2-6	CASSGGFRSGANVLTF	TGTGCCAGCAGTGGTGGATTTCGGTCTGGGGCCAACGTCCTGACTTTC
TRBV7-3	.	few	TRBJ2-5	CASSLTSLGQETQYF	TGTGCCAGCAGCTTAACCTCTCTAGGGCAAGAGACCCAGTACTTC
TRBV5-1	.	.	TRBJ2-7	CAGSLATYYEQYF	TGCGCCGGCAGCCTGGCGACGTACTACGAGCAGTACTTC
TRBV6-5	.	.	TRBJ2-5	CASRGAGGLFRETQYF	TGTGCCAGCAGGGGAGCAGGGGGACTATTCCGAGAGACCCAGTACTTC
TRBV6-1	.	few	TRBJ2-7	CASSDEVTYEQYF	TGTGCCAGCAGTGATGAAGTCACCTACGAGCAGTACTTC
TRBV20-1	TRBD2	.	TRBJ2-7	CGARERLAVDEQYF	TGCGGTGCTAGAGAACGACTAGCGGTCGACGAGCAGTACTTC
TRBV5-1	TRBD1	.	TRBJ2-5	CASSNRQGTVETQYF	TGCGCCAGCAGCAACCGACAGGGAACCGTGGAGACCCAGTACTTC
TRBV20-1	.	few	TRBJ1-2	CSATAAKEGELTYGYTF	TGCAGTGCTACGGCAGCCAAAGAGGGAGAGCTGACCTATGGCTACACCTTC
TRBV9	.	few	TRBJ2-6	CASSVPRDGRGSRLSGANVLTF	TGTGCCAGCAGCGTACCCCGAGATGGTAGGGGTTCTCGCCTCTCTGGGGCCAACGTCCTGACTTTC
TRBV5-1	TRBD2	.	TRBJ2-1	CASSLVQTSGGFNNEQFF	TGCGCCAGCAGCTTGGTCCAGACTAGCGGGGGATTCAACAATGAGCAGTTCTTC
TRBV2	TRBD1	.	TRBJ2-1	CASRRQGESYNEQFF	TGTGCCAGCAGAAGACAGGGGGAATCCTACAATGAGCAGTTCTTC